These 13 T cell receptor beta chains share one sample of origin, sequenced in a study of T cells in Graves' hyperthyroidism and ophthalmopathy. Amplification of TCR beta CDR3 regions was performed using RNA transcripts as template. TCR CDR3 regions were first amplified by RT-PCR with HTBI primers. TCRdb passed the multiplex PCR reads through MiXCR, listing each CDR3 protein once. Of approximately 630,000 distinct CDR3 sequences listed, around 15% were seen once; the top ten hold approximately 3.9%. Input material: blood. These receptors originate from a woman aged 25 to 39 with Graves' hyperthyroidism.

The CDR3 here is CASSEGRDPGGRSDTQYF. DNA for the CDR3: TGTGCCAGCAGTGAGGGTCGGGATCCTGGAGGACGGTCAGATACGCAGTATTTT. The rearrangement uses TRBV2 and TRBJ2-3, with D perhaps matching TRBD2 (5 bases). The germline V and J ends were trimmed by 3 bases and 4 bases, with 23 bases remaining between them. Looked up from germline, CDR1 is SNHLY and CDR2 is FYNNEI. This CDR3 region has 18 residues.

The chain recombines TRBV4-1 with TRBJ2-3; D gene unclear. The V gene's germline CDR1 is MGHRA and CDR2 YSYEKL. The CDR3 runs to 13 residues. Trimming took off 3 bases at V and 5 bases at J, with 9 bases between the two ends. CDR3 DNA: TGCGCCAGCAGCCACCCAAGCCTAGATACGCAGTATTTT. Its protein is CASSHPSLDTQYF.

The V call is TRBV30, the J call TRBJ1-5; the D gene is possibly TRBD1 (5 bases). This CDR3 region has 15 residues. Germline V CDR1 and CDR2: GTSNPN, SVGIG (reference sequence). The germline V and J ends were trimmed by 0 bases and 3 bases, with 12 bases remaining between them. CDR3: CAWSVRGLLNQPQHF. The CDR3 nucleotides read TGTGCCTGGAGTGTTAGGGGTCTCCTCAATCAGCCCCAGCATTTT.

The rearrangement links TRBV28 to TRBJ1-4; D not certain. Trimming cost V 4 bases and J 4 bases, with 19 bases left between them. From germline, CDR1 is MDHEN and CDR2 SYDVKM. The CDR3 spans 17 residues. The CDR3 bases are TGTGCCAGCAGTTCCTCGACCCCTGTGGGAGGTAATGAAAAACTGTTTTTT. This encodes CASSSSTPVGGNEKLFF.

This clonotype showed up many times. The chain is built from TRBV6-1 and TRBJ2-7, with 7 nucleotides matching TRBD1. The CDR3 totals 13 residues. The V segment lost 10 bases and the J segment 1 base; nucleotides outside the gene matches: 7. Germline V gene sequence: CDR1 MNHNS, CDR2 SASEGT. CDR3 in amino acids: CATQPGQSYEQYF. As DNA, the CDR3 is TGTGCCACCCAGCCGGGACAGTCCTACGAGCAGTACTTC.

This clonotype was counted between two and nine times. The CDR3 DNA reads TGTGCCAGCTCACCCGAATTGGGGGCCAAGAACACTGAAGCTTTCTTT. This sequence encodes CASSPELGAKNTEAFF. This chain links TRBV18 with TRBJ1-1; tentative D call: TRBD1 (6 bases). Trimming pared 3 bases from V and 1 base from J, leaving 15 bases between. This CDR3 region has 16 residues. Per germline, CDR1 KGHSH and CDR2 LQKENI.

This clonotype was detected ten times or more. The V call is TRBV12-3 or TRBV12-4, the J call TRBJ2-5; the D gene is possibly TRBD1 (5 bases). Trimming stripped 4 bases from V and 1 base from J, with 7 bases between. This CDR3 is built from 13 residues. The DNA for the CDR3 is TGTGCCAGCAGTTGGACAACCCAAGAGACCCAGTACTTC. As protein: CASSWTTQETQYF.

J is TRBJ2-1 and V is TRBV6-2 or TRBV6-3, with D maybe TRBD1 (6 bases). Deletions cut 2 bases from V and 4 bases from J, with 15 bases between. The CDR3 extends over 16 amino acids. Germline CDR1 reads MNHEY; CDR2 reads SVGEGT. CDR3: CASSYPRGAGYNEQFF. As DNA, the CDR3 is TGTGCCAGCAGTTACCCCAGGGGAGCAGGGTACAATGAGCAGTTCTTC.

CDR3: CASGSRTSGGGEAFF. The CDR3 DNA reads TGTGCTAGTGGTTCCCGTACCTCGGGGGGAGGTGAAGCTTTCTTT. This chain connects TRBV12-5 to TRBJ1-1; D possibly corresponds to TRBD1 (5 bases). There are 15 residues in the CDR3. Germline CDR1 LGHNT, CDR2 FRNRAP. Between the trimmed V and J ends, which lost 4 bases and 7 bases, there was a span of 19 bases.

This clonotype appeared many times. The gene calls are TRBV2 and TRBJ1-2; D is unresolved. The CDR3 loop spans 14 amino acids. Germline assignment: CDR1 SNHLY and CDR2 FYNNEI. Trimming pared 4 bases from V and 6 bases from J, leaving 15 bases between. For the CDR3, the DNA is TGTGCCAGCAGTGTAAGGTCGGAAAACCATGGCTACACCTTC. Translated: CASSVRSENHGYTF.

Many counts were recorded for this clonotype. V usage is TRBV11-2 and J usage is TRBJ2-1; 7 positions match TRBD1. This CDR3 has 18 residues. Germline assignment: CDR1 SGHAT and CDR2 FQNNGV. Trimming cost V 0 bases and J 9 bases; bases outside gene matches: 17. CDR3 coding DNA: TGTGCCAGCAGCTTAGAATATGTGGGGACAGATTCGTGGTCTGAGCAGTTCTTC. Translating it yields CASSLEYVGTDSWSEQFF.

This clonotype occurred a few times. CDR3 amino acids: CASSIKGQGASPLHF. The CDR3 region has the DNA TGTGCCAGTAGTATAAAGGGACAGGGTGCGTCACCCCTCCACTTT. The rearrangement links TRBV19 to TRBJ1-6, with 9 nucleotides matching TRBD1. This CDR3 is 15 amino acids long. The germline V gene encodes CDR1 LNHDA and CDR2 SQIVND (reference sequence). The V segment lost 2 bases and the J segment 10 bases; nucleotides outside the gene matches: 6.

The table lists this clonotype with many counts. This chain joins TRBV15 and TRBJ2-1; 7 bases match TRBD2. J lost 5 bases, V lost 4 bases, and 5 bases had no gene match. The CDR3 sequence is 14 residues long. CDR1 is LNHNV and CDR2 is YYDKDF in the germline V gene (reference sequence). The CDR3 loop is CATSKRLADNEQFF. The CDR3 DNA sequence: TGTGCCACCAGCAAAAGACTAGCAGACAATGAGCAGTTCTTC. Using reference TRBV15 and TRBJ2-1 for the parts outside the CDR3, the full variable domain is DAMVIQNPRYQVTQFGKPVTLSCSQTLNHNVMYWYQQKSSQAPKLLFHYYDKDFNNEADTPDNFQSRRPNTSFCFLDIRSPGLGDTAMYLCATSKRLADNEQFFGPGTRLTVL.